The 17 T cell receptor beta chains reported below all come from one sample, sequenced in a study of T cell responses to AZD1222 COVID-19 vaccine. Produced via immunoSEQ multiplex PCR; TCRdb's table is partial and in-frame only. This table holds around 160,000 clones, 70% to 90% found once. The sample consisted of peripheral blood, taken on day 0 of AZD1222 vaccination. The receptors were gathered from an adult in good health.

V usage is TRBV5-4 and J usage is TRBJ2-2, with 11 positions matching TRBD1. In germline, CDR1 is SGHNT, CDR2 YYREEE (reference sequence). V lost 4 bases and J lost 6; bases outside the gene matches: 5. The CDR3 loop spans 15 amino acids. The CDR3 protein is CASSPDRGLAGELFF. The CDR3, as DNA: TGTGCCAGCAGCCCGGACAGGGGGCTCGCCGGGGAGCTGTTTTTT.

The chain recombines TRBV5-1 with TRBJ2-7, with 7 nucleotides matching TRBD1. The V gene's germline CDR1 is SGHRS and CDR2 YFSETQ. CDR3 length: 15 amino acids. V gave up 4 bases and J gave up 4 bases; unmatched junction bases: 11. Here the CDR3 reads CASSVLETGKYEQYF. The CDR3 coding sequence is TGCGCCAGCAGCGTTTTAGAGACAGGGAAGTACGAGCAGTACTTC.

The V and J genes are TRBV7-9 and TRBJ2-5; no definite D call. Germline CDR1 reads SEHNR; CDR2 reads FQNEAQ (reference sequence). Trimming took 5 bases from V and 4 from J, leaving 11 bases between them. The CDR3 loop spans 13 amino acids. CDR3 in amino acids: CASSLLNRETQYF. In nucleotides, the CDR3 is TGTGCCAGCAGCCTACTAAATCGAGAGACCCAGTACTTC.

This clone was detected ten times or more. This sequence joins TRBV5-5 and TRBJ1-6; TRBD1 might be the D (5 bases). V was trimmed by 4 bases and J by 2 bases, leaving 13 bases between them. The germline CDR1 and CDR2 sequences are SGHKS and YYEKEE (reference sequence). The CDR3 is 16 amino acids. The CDR3 here is CASSRGDRTYNSPLHF. The CDR3 DNA is TGTGCCAGCAGCCGAGGGGACCGTACCTATAATTCACCCCTCCACTTT.

The V and J genes are TRBV5-5 and TRBJ1-1; D not resolved. Trimming took 0 bases from V and 5 from J, leaving 11 bases between them. Looked up from germline, CDR1 is SGHKS and CDR2 is YYEKEE (reference sequence). There are 14 residues in the CDR3. This CDR3 is CASSLAWLGTEAFF. As DNA, the CDR3 is TGTGCCAGCAGCTTGGCTTGGCTCGGTACTGAAGCTTTCTTT.

The chain is built from TRBV7-2 and TRBJ2-3; 12 nucleotides agree with TRBD2. CDR3 length: 17 residues. J was trimmed by 2 bases and V by 4 bases; bases with no gene match: 7. The germline V gene has CDR1 SGHTA and CDR2 FQGNSA. The CDR3 region has the DNA TGTGCCAGCAGCTCACGGACTAGCGGGGTCCTCACAGATACGCAGTATTTT. Protein: CASSSRTSGVLTDTQYF.

The rearrangement uses TRBV7-3 and TRBJ1-2; TRBD1 aligns across 7 bases. Germline CDR1 reads SGHTA; CDR2 reads FQGTGA. Losses at the gene ends were 6 bases for V and 7 bases for J; bases not matched to a gene: 8. The CDR3 is 13 residues long. CDR3 nucleotide sequence: TGTGCCAGCAGTCAGGAGGGGGCAAGTGGCTACACCTTC. Encoded protein: CASSQEGASGYTF.

As regards this clone: Other DNA variants within this sample encode the same CDR3. The V gene is TRBV5-4, the J gene TRBJ1-2; D may be TRBD1 (5 bases). V shed 4 bases and J shed 4 bases, with 8 bases lying between them. In germline, CDR1 is SGHNT, CDR2 YYREEE (reference sequence). The CDR3 runs to 12 residues. CDR3 region: CASSLDSYGYTF. CDR3 in DNA: TGTGCCAGCAGCCTCGACAGCTATGGCTACACCTTC.

This sequence joins TRBV24-1 and TRBJ2-2; D is perhaps TRBD1 or TRBD2 (6 bases each). Between the trimmed V and J ends, which lost 5 bases and 6 bases, there was a span of 21 bases. The CDR3 sequence is 17 residues long. The germline gives CDR1 KGHDR, CDR2 SFDVKD. The CDR3 DNA is TGTGCCACCAGTGCCGAGGCGGGGCAGGGGATAGCCGGGGAGCTGTTTTTT. Amino acids: CATSAEAGQGIAGELFF.

The rearrangement uses TRBV7-2 and TRBJ2-2; D call uncertain. The germline V and J ends were trimmed by 1 base and 6 bases, with 6 bases remaining between them. Germline V gene sequence: CDR1 SGHTA, CDR2 FQGNSA. This CDR3 is 13 amino acids long. The CDR3 bases are TGTGCCAGCAGCTTAGGGGCGTCCGGGGAGCTGTTTTTT. Its protein is CASSLGASGELFF.

This chain links TRBV10-1 with TRBJ2-4; 9 positions agree with TRBD2. Looked up from germline, CDR1 is WNHNN and CDR2 is SYGVQD (reference sequence). V was clipped by 2 bases and J by 3 bases; unmatched bases: 8. This CDR3 spans 17 amino acids. The CDR3 is CASSEQVAGVGKNIQYF. The CDR3 DNA sequence: TGCGCCAGCAGTGAGCAGGTAGCGGGGGTGGGCAAAAACATTCAGTACTTC.

The genes are TRBV27 and TRBJ1-6; 9 nucleotides match TRBD1. The CDR3 is 16 amino acids. Germline V CDR1 and CDR2: MNHEY, SMNVEV (reference sequence). The V and J ends lost 5 bases and 10 bases, in that order; junction bases with no gene match: 12. The CDR3: CASSPSGTGPGSPLHF. The CDR3 DNA sequence: TGTGCCAGCAGTCCATCCGGGACAGGGCCGGGGTCACCCCTCCACTTT.

The chain employs TRBV18 and TRBJ1-6; 7 bases are a match to TRBD1. The J segment lost 6 bases and the V segment lost 3 bases, leaving 8 bases of the junction unmatched. Germline values: CDR1 KGHSH, CDR2 LQKENI. The CDR3 is made up of 16 amino acids. This CDR3 is CASSPQGGAGNSPLHF. The CDR3 nucleotides read TGTGCCAGCTCACCTCAGGGGGGGGCAGGTAATTCACCCCTCCACTTT. The full variable domain, rest sourced from reference TRBV18 and TRBJ1-6, is NAGVMQNPRHLVRRRGQEARLRCSPMKGHSHVYWYRQLPEEGLKFMVYLQKENIIDESGMPKERFSAEFPKEGPSILRIQQVVRGDSAAYFCASSPQGGAGNSPLHFGNGTRLTVT.

This rearrangement joins TRBV20-1 to TRBJ2-7, with a weak D call TRBD1 (5 bases). The CDR3 sequence is 11 residues long. Germline CDR1 DFQATT, CDR2 SNEGSKA (reference sequence). Trimming stripped 1 base from V and 9 bases from J, with 10 bases between. The CDR3 nucleotides are TGCAGTGCTAGAGGACAGTCTGTGCAGTACTTC. It codes for CSARGQSVQYF.

The V call is TRBV27, the J call TRBJ2-7; TRBD1 matches at 9 bases. This CDR3 is built from 15 residues. After removal of 7 bases from V and 4 bases from J, the junction contained 11 bases not matched to a gene. The germline CDR1 and CDR2 sequences are MNHEY and SMNVEV (reference sequence). The chain's CDR3 is CASTTGTGSNYEQYF. CDR3 DNA sequence: TGTGCCAGCACGACCGGGACAGGGTCTAATTACGAGCAGTACTTC.

The rearrangement joins TRBV27 to TRBJ1-4, with 11 nucleotides matching TRBD1. The CDR3 loop spans 15 amino acids. Germline CDR1 MNHEY, CDR2 SMNVEV (reference sequence). Trimming took 6 bases from V and 8 from J; bases not matched to a gene: 8. For the CDR3, the DNA is TGTGCCAGCAGCTCCCTCGGGACAGGGGGGGAAAAACTGTTTTTT. This sequence encodes CASSSLGTGGEKLFF.

With regard to this clone: It is unclear where the CDR3 begins or ends on the DNA, so no DNA is shown, and the CDR3 is as TCRdb lists it. V is TRBV24-1 and J is TRBJ1-5; TRBD1 was called by the table and not checked on the DNA. The CDR3 extends over 15 residues, inclusive of both ends. Germline-derived CDR1 and CDR2 are KGHDR and SFDVKD. This CDR3 is CATSSGQGINQPQHF.